This T cell receptor beta chain was identified in a study of T cell responses to AZD1222 COVID-19 vaccine. Overall study findings and caveats: Nearly half of spike-specific TCRs reportedly target variant regions that are unmutated in the B.1.351 and B.1.1.7 variants. A rise in Spike-specific TCR breadth and depth followed two AZD1222 doses. White British ancestry dominated among donors, who included more females, and clonal diversity was possibly underestimated. Spike-wide coverage was observed for vaccine-associated CD4 TCRs, with dominant responses at 160-218 and 743-854.

Trimming took 1 base from V and 1 from J, leaving 7 bases between them. Germline V lookup: CDR1 MNHEY, CDR2 SMNVEV (reference sequence). The CDR3 is made up of 15 amino acids. Turning to this clone: The antigen is unknown.

Libraries were prepared by immunoSEQ multiplex PCR; TCRdb keeps only in-frame clonotypes and omits some of them. The sample records tens of thousands of clones, roughly 90% being singletons. The specimen comprised peripheral blood, sampled on day 0 of MenACWY control vaccination. The chain carries TRBV27 and TRBJ1-4; possibly TRBD1 for D (6 bases). The TCR sequence derives from an adult in good health. The DNA for the CDR3 is TGTGCCAGCAGTTTATTCAGGGGAACTAATGAAAAACTGTTTTTT. Its protein product is CASSLFRGTNEKLFF.